This T cell receptor (beta chain) was recorded in a study of shared clonotypes between healthy human individuals. This CDR3 has 17 residues. V shed 4 bases and J shed 8 bases, with 25 bases lying between them. The germline V gene encodes CDR1 SGHRS and CDR2 YFSETQ. The protocol was immunoSEQ multiplex PCR, while the TCRdb copy is restricted to in-frame clones and leaves out a portion. The sample records fewer than 600,000 clones, around 78% being singletons. This clone was detected a few times. The sequenced sample consisted of PBMCs. The clonotype was recovered from a middle-aged woman in good health. Some clones in this sample may be carry-over from other donors' samples. The rearrangement uses TRBV5-1 and TRBJ2-1; D is possibly TRBD2 (7 bases). For the CDR3, the DNA is TGCGCCAGCAGCCCAGGAGGGGGAGGGCCGGGGTCCGATGAGCAGTTCTTC. It specifies CASSPGGGGPGSDEQFF.